This T cell receptor beta chain was profiled in a study of control samples from healthy donors and cancer patients. The protocol was immunoSEQ multiplex PCR, while the TCRdb copy is restricted to in-frame clones and leaves out a portion. The data show 160,000 or so clones, more than 85% seen once. CDR1 MGHDK and CDR2 SYGVNS come from the germline V gene. The V end was cut by 6 bases, the J end by 9 bases, with 9 bases between. The CDR3 is made up of 12 amino acids. The chain couples TRBV25-1 to TRBJ1-6; unclear D gene. The origin of this receptor is a woman in her 30s in good health. Material: blood. This CDR3 is CASSELSSPLHF. CDR3 bases: TGTGCCAGCAGCGAGTTAAGTTCACCCCTCCACTTT.